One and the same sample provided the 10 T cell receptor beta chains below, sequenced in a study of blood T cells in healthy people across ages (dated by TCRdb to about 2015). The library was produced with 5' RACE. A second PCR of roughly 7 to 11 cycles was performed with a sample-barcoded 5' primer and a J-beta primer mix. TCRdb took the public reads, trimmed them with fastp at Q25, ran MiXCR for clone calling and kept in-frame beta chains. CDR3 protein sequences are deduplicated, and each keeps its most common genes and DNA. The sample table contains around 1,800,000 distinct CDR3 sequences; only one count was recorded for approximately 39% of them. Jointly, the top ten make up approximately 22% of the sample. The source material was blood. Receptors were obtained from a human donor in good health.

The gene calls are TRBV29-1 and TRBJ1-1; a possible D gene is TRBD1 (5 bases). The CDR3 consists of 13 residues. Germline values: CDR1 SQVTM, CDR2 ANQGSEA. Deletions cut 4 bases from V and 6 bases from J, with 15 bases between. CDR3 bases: TGCAGCGTTGGTTTGGGGGGAGGTGCTGAAGCTTTCTTT. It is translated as CSVGLGGGAEAFF.

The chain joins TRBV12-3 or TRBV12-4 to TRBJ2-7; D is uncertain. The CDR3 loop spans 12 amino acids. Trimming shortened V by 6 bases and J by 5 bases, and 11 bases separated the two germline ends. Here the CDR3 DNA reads TGTGCCAGCAGGGTAGGGCTGAACGAGCAGTACTTC. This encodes CASRVGLNEQYF.

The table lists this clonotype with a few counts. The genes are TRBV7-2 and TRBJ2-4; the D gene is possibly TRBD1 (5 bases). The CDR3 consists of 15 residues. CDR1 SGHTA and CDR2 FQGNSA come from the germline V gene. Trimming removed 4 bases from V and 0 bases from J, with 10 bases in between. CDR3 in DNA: TGTGCCAGCAGCTCCCCCGACAGAGCCAAAAACATTCAGTACTTC. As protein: CASSSPDRAKNIQYF. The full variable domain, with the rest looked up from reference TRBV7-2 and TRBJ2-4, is GAGVSQSPSNKVTEKGKDVELRCDPISGHTALYWYRQSLGQGLEFLIYFQGNSAPDKSGLPSDRFSAERTGGSVSTLTIQRTQQEDSAVYLCASSSPDRAKNIQYFGAGTRLSVL.

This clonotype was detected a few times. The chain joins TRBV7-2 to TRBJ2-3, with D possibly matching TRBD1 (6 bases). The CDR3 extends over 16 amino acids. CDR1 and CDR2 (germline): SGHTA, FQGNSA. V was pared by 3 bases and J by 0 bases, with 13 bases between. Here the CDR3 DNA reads TGTGCCAGCAGCTTCCGACGGGACACAAGCACAGATACGCAGTATTTT. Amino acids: CASSFRRDTSTDTQYF.

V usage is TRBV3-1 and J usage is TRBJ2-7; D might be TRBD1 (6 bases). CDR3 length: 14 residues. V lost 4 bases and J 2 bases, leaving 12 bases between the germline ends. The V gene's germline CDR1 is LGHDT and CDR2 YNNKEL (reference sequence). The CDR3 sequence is CASSRWTETYEQYF. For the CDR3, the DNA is TGTGCCAGCAGCCGCTGGACAGAGACCTACGAGCAGTACTTC.

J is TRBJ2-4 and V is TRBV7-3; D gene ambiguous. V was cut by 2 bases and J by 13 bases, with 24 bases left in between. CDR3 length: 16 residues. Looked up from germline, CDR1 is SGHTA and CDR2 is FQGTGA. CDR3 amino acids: CASSLALPRPYNEQYF. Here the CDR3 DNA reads TGTGCCAGCAGCTTAGCGTTGCCGCGCCCCTACAATGAGCAGTACTTC. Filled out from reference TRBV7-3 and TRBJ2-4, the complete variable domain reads GAGVSQTPSNKVTEKGKYVELRCDPISGHTALYWYRQSLGQGPEFLIYFQGTGAADDSGLPNDRFFAVRPEGSVSTLKIQRTERGDSAVYLCASSLALPRPYNEQYFGAGTRLSVL.

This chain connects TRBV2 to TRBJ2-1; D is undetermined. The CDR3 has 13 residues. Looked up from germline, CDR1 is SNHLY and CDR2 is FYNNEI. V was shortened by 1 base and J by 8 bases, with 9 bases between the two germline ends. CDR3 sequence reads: CASSEEPPDEQFF. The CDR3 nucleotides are TGTGCCAGCAGTGAAGAGCCCCCGGATGAGCAGTTCTTC.

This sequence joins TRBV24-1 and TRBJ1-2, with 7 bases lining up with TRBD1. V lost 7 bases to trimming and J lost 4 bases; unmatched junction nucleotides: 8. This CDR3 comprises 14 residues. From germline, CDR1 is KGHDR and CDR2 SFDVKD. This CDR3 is CATSSTGEFYGYTF. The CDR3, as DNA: TGTGCCACCAGCTCTACAGGGGAGTTCTATGGCTACACCTTC.

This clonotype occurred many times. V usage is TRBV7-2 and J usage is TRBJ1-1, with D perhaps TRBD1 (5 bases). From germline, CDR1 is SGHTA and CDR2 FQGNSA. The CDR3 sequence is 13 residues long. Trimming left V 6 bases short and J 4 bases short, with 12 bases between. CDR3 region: CASSLGLSTEAFF. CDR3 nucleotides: TGTGCCAGCAGTTTGGGACTGTCCACTGAAGCTTTCTTT.

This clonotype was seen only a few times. CDR3 nucleotide sequence: TGTGCCAGCAGTTTTGGAAAGGGAGGTTACGAGCAGTACTTC. This gives the protein CASSFGKGGYEQYF. The rearrangement uses TRBV27 and TRBJ2-7; D possibly corresponds to TRBD2 (6 bases). This CDR3 is built from 14 residues. Trimming took 3 bases from V and 4 from J, leaving 13 bases between them. Germline CDR1 and CDR2: MNHEY and SMNVEV (reference sequence).